The 26 T cell receptor beta chains listed next were all sequenced from one sample in a study of cytomegalovirus exposure and HLA in healthy donors (dated by TCRdb to 2017 to 2019). The receptor library was made with the immunoSEQ multiplex PCR assay. For the multiplex PCR, a mixture combining 60 forward primers for TCR Vbeta segments and 13 reverse primers for TCR Jbeta segments was used. TCRdb took this table from immuneACCESS and kept in-frame rearrangements with V and J called. Such tables lack part of the clones; where checked against another copy, unresolved V genes explain under half of the gap, and the rest is unexplained. The sample table shows about 180,000 clones, and 65% to 85% are seen once. The ten top clones hold approximately 2.5% of the sample. Material: PBMCs. The source is a man aged 60 to 75 in good health and CMV-seronegative.

The chain joins TRBV30 to TRBJ1-3, with D unresolved. CDR1 and CDR2 (germline): GTSNPN, SVGIG (reference sequence). The ends were cut back, 2 bases at V and 8 bases at J, with 10 bases in the middle. The length of the CDR3 is 12 residues. CDR3 in amino acids: CAWSPPSDTIYF. As DNA, the CDR3 is TGTGCCTGGAGTCCCCCCTCAGACACCATATATTTT. Drawing the rest from reference TRBV30 and TRBJ1-3, the complete variable domain is SQTIHQWPATLVQPVGSPLSLECTVEGTSNPNLYWYRQAAGRGLQLLFYSVGIGQISSEVPQNLSASRPQDRQFILSSKKLLLSDSGFYLCAWSPPSDTIYFGEGSWLTVV.

Comment on this clone: The junction shows a germline mismatch at one end, possibly a read error. J is TRBJ2-3 and V is TRBV7-8, with 8 positions matching TRBD1. CDR1 is SGHVS, CDR2 FQNEAQ, per germline. The CDR3 runs to 14 residues. CDR3 coding DNA: TGTGCCAGCAGCAGTCAGTCCCCGGGACAGGATTGGCATTTT. Protein sequence: CASSSQSPGQDWHF.

This chain uses TRBV29-1 with TRBJ2-3, with a possible D match to TRBD1 (5 bases). CDR3 length: 14 amino acids. V gave up 5 bases and J gave up 0 bases, with 12 bases separating them. Germline V CDR1 and CDR2: SQVTM, ANQGSEA. Written as DNA, the CDR3 is TGCAGCGTTCCAGGGATTCCTAGCACAGATACGCAGTATTTT. As protein: CSVPGIPSTDTQYF.

This rearrangement joins TRBV29-1 to TRBJ1-5; the D gene is possibly TRBD1 (6 bases). CDR1 and CDR2 (germline): SQVTM, ANQGSEA. Trimming left V 7 bases short and J 0 bases short, with 10 bases between. The CDR3 has 13 residues. CDR3 in DNA: TGCAGCGCTGGGACAAATAGCAATCAGCCCCAGCATTTT. Translation: CSAGTNSNQPQHF. The entire variable domain, with the rest obtained from reference TRBV29-1 and TRBJ1-5, is as follows: SAVISQKPSRDICQRGTSLTIQCQVDSQVTMMFWYRQQPGQSLTLIATANQGSEATYESGFVIDKFPISRPNLTFSTLTVSNMSPEDSSIYLCSAGTNSNQPQHFGDGTRLSIL.

The V gene is TRBV7-8, the J gene TRBJ1-4; maybe TRBD1 (5 bases). This CDR3 comprises 15 residues. The V and J ends lost 5 bases and 8 bases respectively, with 18 bases between them. Germline V gene lookup returns CDR1 SGHVS and CDR2 FQNEAQ. CDR3 in DNA: TGTGCCAGCAGCCAACATTGGCAGGGCATGGAAAAACTGTTTTTT. Amino acid sequence: CASSQHWQGMEKLFF.

Only one count was recorded for this clone. The chain combines TRBV6-1 with TRBJ2-2, with TRBD2 matching over 7 bases. In germline, CDR1 is MNHNS, CDR2 SASEGT. The V and J ends lost 2 bases and 1 base, in that order; junction bases with no gene match: 10. This CDR3 contains 18 residues. For the CDR3, the DNA is TGTGCCAGCAGTGAATATATTAGCGGGCTGGGGAACACCGGGGAGCTGTTTTTT. It specifies CASSEYISGLGNTGELFF.

This chain links TRBV11-1 with TRBJ2-1, with 12 nucleotides matching TRBD2. Losses at the gene ends were 5 bases for V and 7 bases for J; bases not matched to a gene: 6. The CDR3 extends over 15 amino acids. The germline V gene has CDR1 SGHAT and CDR2 FQDESV (reference sequence). The CDR3 DNA reads TGTGCCAGCAGCAGACTAGCGGGGGTGCTTAATGAGCAGTTCTTC. Its protein product is CASSRLAGVLNEQFF.

The rearrangement links TRBV29-1 to TRBJ2-2; weak D call: TRBD1 (6 bases). This CDR3 is built from 13 residues. The ends were cut back, 6 bases at V and 2 bases at J, with 10 bases in the middle. Germline V gives CDR1 SQVTM, CDR2 ANQGSEA. DNA of the CDR3: TGCAGCGTGGGACACATCAACACCGGGGAGCTGTTTTTT. It codes for CSVGHINTGELFF.

This rearrangement joins TRBV7-2 to TRBJ1-6, with D hard to call. The CDR3 length is 12 residues. In germline, CDR1 is SGHTA, CDR2 FQGNSA. V lost 5 bases and J lost 14, with 13 bases in between. The CDR3 region has the DNA TGTGCCAGCAGCCCCGGGTCCCCGGCCCTCCACTTT. It yields the protein CASSPGSPALHF.

This clone has only a few counts. The rearrangement links TRBV6-1 to TRBJ2-7; no clear D gene. V lost 8 bases and J lost 3, with 11 bases in between. The germline gives CDR1 MNHNS, CDR2 SASEGT. The length of the CDR3 is 12 residues. CDR3 in DNA: TGTGCCAGCGGCGCGACATTCTACGAGCAGTACTTC. Its protein product is CASGATFYEQYF.

This clone was counted a single time. The V and J genes are TRBV30 and TRBJ2-5; 13 positions match TRBD2. This CDR3 contains 15 residues. Per germline, CDR1 GTSNPN and CDR2 SVGIG (reference sequence). V lost 2 bases, J lost 1 base, and 1 base stayed unmatched. CDR3 DNA: TGTGCCTGGAGTAGGACTAGCGGGGGCCAAGAGACCCAGTACTTC. It is translated as CAWSRTSGGQETQYF.

This rearrangement joins TRBV5-1 to TRBJ2-3, with D maybe TRBD2 (5 bases). Germline assignment: CDR1 SGHRS and CDR2 YFSETQ. The V and J ends lost 4 bases and 1 base respectively, with 19 bases between them. The CDR3 is 17 amino acids. CDR3: CASSRPGPAGGTDTQYF. CDR3 DNA sequence: TGCGCCAGCAGCCGTCCCGGTCCAGCCGGGGGCACAGATACGCAGTATTTT.

In this sample, this clone turned up a few times. This chain uses TRBV29-1 with TRBJ1-2; TRBD1 agrees at 9 bases. After removal of 3 bases from V and 11 bases from J, the junction contained 7 bases not matched to a gene. The CDR3 is made up of 12 amino acids. Germline V CDR1 and CDR2: SQVTM, ANQGSEA. The chain's CDR3 is CSVEGGQGSYTF. For the CDR3, the DNA is TGCAGCGTTGAGGGAGGACAGGGGAGTTACACCTTC.

The chain is built from TRBV6-1 and TRBJ2-3; 8 bases line up with TRBD1. Germline CDR1 reads MNHNS; CDR2 reads SASEGT. V lost 7 bases, J lost 4 bases, and 10 bases stayed unmatched. The CDR3 length is 15 residues. The CDR3 is CASKEDRGIADTQYF. The CDR3, as DNA: TGTGCCAGCAAGGAAGACAGGGGTATCGCAGATACGCAGTATTTT.

V and J are TRBV10-2 and TRBJ2-7; 13 nucleotides match TRBD2. The CDR3 is made up of 14 amino acids. CDR1 and CDR2 (germline): WSHSY, SAAADI. V was pared by 9 bases and J by 4 bases, with 6 bases of the junction left unmatched. The CDR3 sequence is CASKLAGGAYEQYF. The CDR3 DNA is TGCGCCAGTAAACTAGCGGGAGGGGCTTACGAGCAGTACTTC.

This rearrangement joins TRBV28 to TRBJ2-2; D is possibly TRBD2 (6 bases). CDR3 length: 16 residues. Looked up from germline, CDR1 is MDHEN and CDR2 is SYDVKM. Trimming removed 6 bases at V and 5 bases at J, with 19 bases between. CDR3 amino acids: CASRYAQRGGTGELFF. CDR3 DNA sequence: TGTGCCAGCAGATACGCCCAACGGGGAGGTACCGGGGAGCTGTTTTTT.

V usage is TRBV19 and J usage is TRBJ2-5, with 9 bases matching TRBD1. Looked up from germline, CDR1 is LNHDA and CDR2 is SQIVND (reference sequence). J was trimmed by 2 bases and V by 5 bases; bases with no gene match: 6. There are 15 residues in the CDR3. The CDR3 bases are TGTGCCAGTAGTGGGCGGACAGGGGCACAAGAGACCCAGTACTTC. Translating it yields CASSGRTGAQETQYF. Drawing the rest from reference TRBV19 and TRBJ2-5, the complete variable domain is DGGITQSPKYLFRKEGQNVTLSCEQNLNHDAMYWYRQDPGQGLRLIYYSQIVNDFQKGDIAEGYSVSREKKESFPLTVTSAQKNPTAFYLCASSGRTGAQETQYFGPGTRLLVL.

This clone was seen a few times. This chain connects TRBV6-6 to TRBJ2-5, with 7 positions matching TRBD1. The CDR3 has 14 amino acids. J gave up 1 base and V 10 bases, and 9 bases lay outside the gene matches. Germline loops: CDR1 MNHNY, CDR2 SVGAGI (reference sequence). The CDR3 loop is CATCLGGGQETQYF. Here the CDR3 DNA reads TGTGCCACCTGCTTAGGGGGCGGCCAAGAGACCCAGTACTTC.

The chain employs TRBV2 and TRBJ2-5; maybe TRBD1 (6 bases). The CDR3 contains 13 residues. The V gene lost 7 bases and the J gene lost 5 bases, with 14 bases spanning the gap. Germline CDR1 reads SNHLY; CDR2 reads FYNNEI. CDR3 DNA sequence: TGTGCCAGCAACCGGGACAATTTCGAGACCCAGTACTTC. This encodes CASNRDNFETQYF.

This clone was seen a few times. The chain joins TRBV5-4 to TRBJ2-7; 10 nucleotides agree with TRBD2. Germline CDR1 is SGHNT and CDR2 is YYREEE (reference sequence). The V gene end was trimmed by 4 bases and the J gene end by 7 bases; junction bases not matched to a gene: 14. The CDR3 length is 16 residues. In nucleotides, the CDR3 is TGTGCCAGCAGCGCTCCGGCCCTAGCGGGGGCTTCGGAGCAGTACTTC. Amino acids: CASSAPALAGASEQYF. Looking up the rest from reference TRBV5-4 and TRBJ2-7 gives the full variable domain: ETGVTQSPTHLIKTRGQQVTLRCSSQSGHNTVSWYQQALGQGPQFIFQYYREEENGRGNFPPRFSGLQFPNYSSELNVNALELDDSALYLCASSAPALAGASEQYFGPGTRLTVT.

V is TRBV5-6 and J is TRBJ1-1; tentatively, D is TRBD1 (6 bases). There are 18 residues in the CDR3. V lost 4 bases to trimming and J lost 0 bases, with 22 bases between them. Germline V CDR1 and CDR2: SGHDT, YYEEEE. CDR3 coding DNA: TGTGCCAGCAGCCTACTAATACAGGGCCCTCTTTTGAACACTGAAGCTTTCTTT. It encodes CASSLLIQGPLLNTEAFF.

The chain combines TRBV29-1 with TRBJ2-7; TRBD2 matches 11 bases. Germline CDR1 SQVTM, CDR2 ANQGSEA. Trimming at V came to 3 bases and at J to 0 bases, leaving 1 base not matched to a gene. The CDR3 runs 14 residues. The CDR3, as DNA: TGCAGCGTTGAGGGGACTAGCGGCTCCTACGAGCAGTACTTC. Encoded protein: CSVEGTSGSYEQYF.

This clone was counted once. The rearrangement links TRBV5-1 to TRBJ2-7, with 10 bases identical to TRBD1. The CDR3 is made up of 16 amino acids. The ends lost 0 bases at V and 3 bases at J; junction bases unmatched: 6. Germline V gene data show CDR1 as SGHRS and CDR2 as YFSETQ. CDR3 sequence: CASSLAGTGANYEQYF. The CDR3 nucleotides read TGCGCCAGCAGCTTGGCTGGGACAGGGGCCAACTACGAGCAGTACTTC.

The chain uses TRBV5-1 and TRBJ1-1, with TRBD1 matching 7 bases. Germline V gene data show CDR1 as SGHRS and CDR2 as YFSETQ. The CDR3 has 14 residues. Losses at the gene ends were 4 bases for V and 0 bases for J; bases not matched to a gene: 3. CDR3 in DNA: TGCGCCAGCAGCACGGGACAGATGAACACTGAAGCTTTCTTT. Its protein product is CASSTGQMNTEAFF.

The J gene is TRBJ2-1, the V gene TRBV25-1; 9 positions agree with TRBD1. The CDR3 consists of 15 residues. V trimming: 6 bases; J trimming: 3 bases; junction bases outside the gene matches: 6. Germline loops: CDR1 MGHDK, CDR2 SYGVNS. CDR3 nucleotides: TGTGCCAGCAGGGCCCCGGGACAGGGCTACAATGAGCAGTTCTTC. Amino acid sequence: CASRAPGQGYNEQFF.

This clone came up a few times. The chain employs TRBV2 and TRBJ1-5; 9 positions match TRBD1. This CDR3 spans 16 amino acids. V shed 6 bases and J 0 bases; nucleotides not matched to a gene: 6. Looked up from germline, CDR1 is SNHLY and CDR2 is FYNNEI. CDR3 loop: CASRGTGRYSNQPQHF. The CDR3 DNA reads as TGTGCCAGCAGGGGGACAGGGAGATATAGCAATCAGCCCCAGCATTTT.